This record covers a single T cell receptor (beta chain). The specificity of this receptor is unknown. Base qualities are missing; no much larger clone stands one base away. V is cut by 4 bases and J by 5 bases, and the space between the germline ends is 11 bases. CDR1 and CDR2 (WSHSY, SAAADI) derive from the germline V gene. Inclusive of the bounding cysteine and phenylalanine, the CDR3 is 13 residues long. Only CDR3 DNA remains: 39 bases, in frame from the first base. RNA was extracted using the RNeasy kit, and about 0.5 to 1 microgram was reverse transcribed with random hexamers. TCR beta CDR3 regions were amplified with the immunoSEQ multiplex PCR assay covering 54 Vbeta and 13 Jbeta segments. To correct PCR amplification bias, a synthetic template baseline was used for both primer optimization and computational correction. The source study handled its data this way. Reads were annotated to V, D and J genes according to IMGT and were analyzed with immunoSEQ Analyzer, with only productive sequences retained. Clonality was computed as one minus Shannon entropy normalized by log2 of the number of productive unique sequences. For each patient and control, public and private clones were evaluated within the 100 most prevalent clones. Clones were defined as Susac-specific if absent from the healthy and MS cohorts, from some 1,000 published viral clones and from other ImmuneACCESS disease sequences. The public reads were reanalyzed by TCRdb: fastp trimming at Q25, MiXCR alignment, in-frame beta chains only. Here each entry gathers all rows of one CDR3 protein and keeps the most common genes and DNA. The V and J calls here are based on TCRdb, not the publication. This sample holds 140,000 to 150,000 distinct CDR3 sequences; approximately 95% were observed only once. The biggest ten clones account for 0.065% to 0.095% of the sample.

Peripheral blood CD8+ and CD4+ T cells from healthy donors, Susac syndrome patients and multiple sclerosis patients were profiled using high-throughput TCR beta sequencing. The Susac syndrome patients fulfilled recently defined diagnostic criteria for either definite or probable disease. CD8+ TEMRA cells were enriched by FACS, while bulk CD8+ and CD4+ T cells were purified by magnetic negative isolation. Blood was drawn into EDTA tubes, processed within 24 hours, and PBMCs were isolated by density gradient centrifugation. PBMCs intended for TCR sequencing were cryopreserved in liquid nitrogen and were subsequently thawed in a 37 degrees C water bath. The sorted or isolated CD4+, CD8+ and CD8+ TEMRA cells had a purity of 90% or higher. The sample originates from a study of CD8 T cells in Susac syndrome (dated by TCRdb to between 2018 and 2021). For the wider study: Of the Susac syndrome patients who were sequenced, fewer than 10 were in clinical remission while more than five had clinically active disease. At blood withdrawal, Susac syndrome patients were therapy-naive, treated with corticosteroids (with IVIg additionally given to some), or treated with IVIg alone. Whether CD8+ T cell activation and differentiation in Susac syndrome was antigen driven was tested using repertoire sequencing. What the study reported, not specific to this receptor: The study acknowledged that relatively few individuals were included in the TCR sequencing and HLA analysis. In patients with Susac syndrome, the CD4+ T cell repertoire showed no detectable clonal expansion.

The chain couples TRBV10-2 to TRBJ1-1; the D gene cannot be named for sure. The material sequenced was CD4+ T cells from PBMCs. This sequence originates from a human donor with Susac syndrome. The nucleotides are TGCGCCAGCAGTGGGGAGAGCGGGACTGAAGCTTTCTTT. It translates to CASSGESGTEAFF.